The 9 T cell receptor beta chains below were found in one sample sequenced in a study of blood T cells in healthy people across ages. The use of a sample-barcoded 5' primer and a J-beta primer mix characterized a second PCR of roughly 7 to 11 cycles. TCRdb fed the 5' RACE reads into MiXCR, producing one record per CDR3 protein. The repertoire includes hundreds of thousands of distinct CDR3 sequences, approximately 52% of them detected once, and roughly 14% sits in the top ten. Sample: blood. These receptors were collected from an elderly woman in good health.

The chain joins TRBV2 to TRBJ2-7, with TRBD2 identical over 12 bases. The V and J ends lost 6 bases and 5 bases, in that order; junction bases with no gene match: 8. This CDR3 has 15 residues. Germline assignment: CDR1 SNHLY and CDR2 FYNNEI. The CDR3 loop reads CASSLTSGRINEQYF. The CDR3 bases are TGTGCCAGCAGCTTGACTAGCGGGAGAATCAACGAGCAGTACTTC.

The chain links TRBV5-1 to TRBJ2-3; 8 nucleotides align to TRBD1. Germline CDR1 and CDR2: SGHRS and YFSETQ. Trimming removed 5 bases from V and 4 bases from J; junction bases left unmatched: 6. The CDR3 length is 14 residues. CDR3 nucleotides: TGCGCCAGCAGTTACGGACAGGGTCCAGATACGCAGTATTTT. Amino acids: CASSYGQGPDTQYF.

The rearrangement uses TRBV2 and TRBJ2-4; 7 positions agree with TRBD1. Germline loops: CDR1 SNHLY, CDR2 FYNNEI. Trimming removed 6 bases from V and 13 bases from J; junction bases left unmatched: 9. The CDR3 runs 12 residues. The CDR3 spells CASRTDRAQQYF. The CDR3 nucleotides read TGTGCCAGCAGGACAGACAGGGCTCAGCAGTACTTC.

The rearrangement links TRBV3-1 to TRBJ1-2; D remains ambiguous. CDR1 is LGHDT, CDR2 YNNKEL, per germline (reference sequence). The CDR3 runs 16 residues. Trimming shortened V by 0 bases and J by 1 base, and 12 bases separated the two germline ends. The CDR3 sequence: CASSQDRQVVNYGYTF. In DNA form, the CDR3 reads TGTGCCAGCAGCCAAGATCGCCAGGTAGTTAACTATGGCTACACCTTC.

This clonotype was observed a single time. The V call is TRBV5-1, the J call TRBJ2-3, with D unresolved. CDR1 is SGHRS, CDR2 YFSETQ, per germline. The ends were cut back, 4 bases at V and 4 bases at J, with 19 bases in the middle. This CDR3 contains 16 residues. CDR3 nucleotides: TGCGCCAGCAGCCCCCGGGCCTCGGCGGCCCCAGATACGCAGTATTTT. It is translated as CASSPRASAAPDTQYF.

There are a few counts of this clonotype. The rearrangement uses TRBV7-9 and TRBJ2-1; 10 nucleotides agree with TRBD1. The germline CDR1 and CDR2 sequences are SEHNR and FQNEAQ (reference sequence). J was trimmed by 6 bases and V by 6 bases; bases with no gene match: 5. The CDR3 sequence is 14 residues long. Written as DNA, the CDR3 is TGTGCCAGCAGAAGACAGGGGGCGCGCAATGAGCAGTTCTTC. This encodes CASRRQGARNEQFF.

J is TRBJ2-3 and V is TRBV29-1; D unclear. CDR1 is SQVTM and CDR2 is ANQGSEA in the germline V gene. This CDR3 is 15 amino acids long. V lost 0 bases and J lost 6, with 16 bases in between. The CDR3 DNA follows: TGCAGCGTTGAAGATCCGGGCCCCCGACCCGATACGCAGTATTTT. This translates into CSVEDPGPRPDTQYF.

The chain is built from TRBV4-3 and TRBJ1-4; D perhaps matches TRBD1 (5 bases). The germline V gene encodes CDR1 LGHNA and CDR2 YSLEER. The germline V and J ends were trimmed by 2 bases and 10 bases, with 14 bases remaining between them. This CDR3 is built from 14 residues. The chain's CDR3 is CASSQRGPRGKLFF. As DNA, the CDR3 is TGCGCCAGCAGCCAAAGGGGTCCCAGAGGAAAACTGTTTTTT.

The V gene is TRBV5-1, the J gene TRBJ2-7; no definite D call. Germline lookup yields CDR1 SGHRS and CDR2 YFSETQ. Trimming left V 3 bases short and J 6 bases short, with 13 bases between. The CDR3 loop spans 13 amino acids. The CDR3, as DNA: TGCGCCAGCAGCTGGCTGGCACCTTCCGAGCAGTACTTC. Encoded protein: CASSWLAPSEQYF.